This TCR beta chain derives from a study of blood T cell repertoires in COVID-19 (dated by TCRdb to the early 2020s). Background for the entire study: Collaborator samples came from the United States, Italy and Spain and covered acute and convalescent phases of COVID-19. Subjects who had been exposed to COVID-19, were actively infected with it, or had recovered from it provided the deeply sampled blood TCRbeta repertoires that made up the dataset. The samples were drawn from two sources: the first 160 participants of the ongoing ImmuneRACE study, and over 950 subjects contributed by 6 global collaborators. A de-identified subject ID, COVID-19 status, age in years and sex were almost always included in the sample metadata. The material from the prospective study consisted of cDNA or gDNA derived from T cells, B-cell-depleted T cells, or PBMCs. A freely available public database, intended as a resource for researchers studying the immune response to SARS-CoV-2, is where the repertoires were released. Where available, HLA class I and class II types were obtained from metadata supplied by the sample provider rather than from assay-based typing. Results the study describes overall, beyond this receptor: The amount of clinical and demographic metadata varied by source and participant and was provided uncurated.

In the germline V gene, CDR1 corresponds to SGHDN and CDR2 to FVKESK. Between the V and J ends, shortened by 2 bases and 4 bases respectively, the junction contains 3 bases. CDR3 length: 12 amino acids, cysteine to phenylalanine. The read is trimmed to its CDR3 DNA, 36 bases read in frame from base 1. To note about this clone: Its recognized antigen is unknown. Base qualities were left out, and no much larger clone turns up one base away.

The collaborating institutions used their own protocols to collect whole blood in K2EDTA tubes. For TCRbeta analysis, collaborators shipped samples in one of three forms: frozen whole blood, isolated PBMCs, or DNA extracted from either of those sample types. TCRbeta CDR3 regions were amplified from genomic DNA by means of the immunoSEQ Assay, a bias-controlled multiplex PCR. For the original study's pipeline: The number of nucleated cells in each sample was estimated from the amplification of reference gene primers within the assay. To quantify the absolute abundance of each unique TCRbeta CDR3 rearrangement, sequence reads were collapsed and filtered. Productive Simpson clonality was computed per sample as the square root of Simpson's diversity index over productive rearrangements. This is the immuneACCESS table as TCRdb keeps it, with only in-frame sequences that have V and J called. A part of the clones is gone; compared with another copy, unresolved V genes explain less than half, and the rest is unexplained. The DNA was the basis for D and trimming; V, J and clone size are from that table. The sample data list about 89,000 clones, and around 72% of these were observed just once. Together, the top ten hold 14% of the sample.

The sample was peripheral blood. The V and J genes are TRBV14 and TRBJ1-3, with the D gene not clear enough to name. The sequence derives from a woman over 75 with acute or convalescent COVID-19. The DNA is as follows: TGTGCCAGCAGCCAAACAGGAAACACCATATATTTT. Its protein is CASSQTGNTIYF.